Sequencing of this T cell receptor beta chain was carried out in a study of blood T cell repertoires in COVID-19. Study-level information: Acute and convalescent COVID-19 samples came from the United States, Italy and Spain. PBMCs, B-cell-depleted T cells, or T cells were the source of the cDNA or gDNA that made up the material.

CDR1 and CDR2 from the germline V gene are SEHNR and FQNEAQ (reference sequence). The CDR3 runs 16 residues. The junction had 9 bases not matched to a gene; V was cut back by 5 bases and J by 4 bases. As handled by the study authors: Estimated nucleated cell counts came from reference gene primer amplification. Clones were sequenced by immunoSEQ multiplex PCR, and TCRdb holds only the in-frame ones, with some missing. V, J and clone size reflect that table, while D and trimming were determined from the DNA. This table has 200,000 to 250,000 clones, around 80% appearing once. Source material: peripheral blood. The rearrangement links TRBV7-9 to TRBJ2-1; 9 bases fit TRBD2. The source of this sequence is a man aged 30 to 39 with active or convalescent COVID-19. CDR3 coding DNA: TGTGCCAGCAGCCCTCCTAGCGGGACAGCTTACAATGAGCAGTTCTTC. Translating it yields CASSPPSGTAYNEQFF. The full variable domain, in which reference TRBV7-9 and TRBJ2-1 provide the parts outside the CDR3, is DTGVSQNPRHKITKRGQNVTFRCDPISEHNRLYWYRQTLGQGPEFLTYFQNEAQLEKSRLLSDRFSAERPKGSFSTLEIQRTEQGDSAMYLCASSPPSGTAYNEQFFGPGTRLTVL.